This T cell receptor (beta chain) was found in a study of T cells in Graves' hyperthyroidism and ophthalmopathy. Per the germline V gene, CDR1 is SGHTS and CDR2 is YDEGEE. The CDR3 covers 16 residues. V shed 4 bases and J 6 bases; nucleotides not matched to a gene: 15. Overall study results and limits: The model predicted ophthalmopathy a median roughly 6.3 months before onset. Blood samples included most of the expanded thyroid clonotypes exceeding 0.001.

RNA transcripts provided the source from which TCR beta CDR3 regions were amplified. HTBI primers drove first-round RT-PCR of the TCR CDR3. TCRdb re-called the multiplex PCR reads through MiXCR, storing one row per CDR3 protein. Of some 340,000 distinct CDR3 sequences listed, around 15% are singletons. A Clinical Activity Score of at least 3, a NOSPECS grade of at least 4 and a duration under 3 months were recorded in the ophthalmopathy patients. Reasons for excluding patients were uncontrolled infection, other autoimmune disease, pregnancy or lactation. This clonotype was observed a handful of times. Its antigen is undetermined.

The rearrangement links TRBV5-8 to TRBJ2-5; 7 bases map to TRBD1. The sequence came from a woman in her 40s with Graves' ophthalmopathy. The specimen was blood. The CDR3, as DNA: TGTGCCAGCAGCCGGACGGGACAGCGAAACAAGAAGACCCAGTACTTC. Protein product: CASSRTGQRNKKTQYF.